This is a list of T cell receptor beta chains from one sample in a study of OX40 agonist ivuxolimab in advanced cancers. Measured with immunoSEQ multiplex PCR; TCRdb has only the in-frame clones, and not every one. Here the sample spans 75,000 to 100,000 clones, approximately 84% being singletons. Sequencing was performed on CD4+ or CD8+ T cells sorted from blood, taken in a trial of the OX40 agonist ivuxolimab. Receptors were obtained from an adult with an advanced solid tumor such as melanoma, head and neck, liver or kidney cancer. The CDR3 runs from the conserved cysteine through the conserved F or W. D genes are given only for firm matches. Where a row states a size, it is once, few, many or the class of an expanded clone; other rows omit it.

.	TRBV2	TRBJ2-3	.	CASRGAFESADTQYF	TGTGCCAGCAGAGGGGCCTTCGAGAGTGCAGATACGCAGTATTTT
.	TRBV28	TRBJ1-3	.	CASSLQGPNTIYF	TGTGCCAGCAGTTTGCAGGGCCCAAACACCATATATTTT
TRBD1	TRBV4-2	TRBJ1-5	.	CASSQERQGQPQHF	TGTGCCAGCAGCCAAGAGCGACAGGGCCAGCCCCAGCATTTT
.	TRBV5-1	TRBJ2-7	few	CASSLGEAEYYEQYF	TGCGCCAGCAGCTTGGGGGAAGCGGAGTACTACGAGCAGTACTTC
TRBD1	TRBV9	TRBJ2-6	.	CASSYVTGASGANVLTF	TGTGCCAGCAGCTACGTCACAGGGGCCTCTGGGGCCAACGTCCTGACTTTC
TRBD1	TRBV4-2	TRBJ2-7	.	CASSQDSQQGFYEQYF	TGTGCCAGCAGCCAAGATTCCCAACAGGGGTTCTACGAGCAGTACTTC
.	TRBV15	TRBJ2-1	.	CATSRVKVNNEQFF	TGTGCCACCAGCAGAGTGAAAGTGAACAATGAGCAGTTCTTC
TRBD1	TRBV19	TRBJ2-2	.	CASSIQGARTGELFF	TGTGCCAGTAGTATACAGGGGGCGCGCACCGGGGAGCTGTTTTTT
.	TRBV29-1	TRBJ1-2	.	CSVEDLAGLDGYTF	TGCAGCGTTGAAGATCTTGCAGGGCTGGACGGCTACACCTTC
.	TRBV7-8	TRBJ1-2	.	CATQSAGRGPYGYTF	TGTGCCACCCAATCCGCGGGCAGGGGACCTTATGGCTACACCTTC
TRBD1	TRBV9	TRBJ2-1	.	CASSVADRDYNEQFF	TGTGCCAGCAGCGTAGCGGACAGGGATTACAATGAGCAGTTCTTC
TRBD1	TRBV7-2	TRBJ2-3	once	CASSYELGQTRGTQYF	TGTGCCAGCAGCTATGAGCTGGGACAGACCAGGGGTACGCAGTATTTT
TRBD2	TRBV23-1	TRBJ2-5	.	CASSSLQGLAEETQYF	TGCGCCAGCAGTTCCCTCCAGGGACTAGCCGAAGAGACCCAGTACTTC
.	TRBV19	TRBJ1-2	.	CASYRANYGYTF	TGTGCCAGCTACAGAGCTAACTATGGCTACACCTTC
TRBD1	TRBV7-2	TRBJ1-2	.	CASHGGQGYGYTF	TGTGCCAGCCATGGGGGACAGGGGTATGGCTACACCTTC
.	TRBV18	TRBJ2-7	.	CASSPPVGDYEQYF	TGTGCCAGCTCACCACCGGTCGGGGACTACGAGCAGTACTTC
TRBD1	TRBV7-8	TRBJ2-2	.	CASSPWTGAGELFF	TGTGCCAGCAGCCCCTGGACAGGGGCCGGGGAGCTGTTTTTT
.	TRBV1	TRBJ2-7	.	CTSSRAVNYEQYF	TGCACCAGCAGCCGAGCGGTCAACTACGAGCAGTACTTC
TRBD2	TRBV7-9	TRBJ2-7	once	CASSSVAGAYEQYF	TGTGCCAGCAGCTCTGTAGCGGGGGCCTACGAGCAGTACTTC
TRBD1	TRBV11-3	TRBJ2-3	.	CASSPGQGLVADTQYF	TGTGCCAGCAGCCCCGGACAGGGCCTAGTCGCAGATACGCAGTATTTT
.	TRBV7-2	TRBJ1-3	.	CASSWGVGNTIYF	TGTGCCAGCAGCTGGGGGGTGGGAAACACCATATATTTT
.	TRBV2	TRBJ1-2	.	CASSVQVYGYTF	TGTGCCAGCAGTGTGCAGGTATATGGCTACACCTTC
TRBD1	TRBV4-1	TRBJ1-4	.	CASSQGGTVNEKLFF	TGCGCCAGCAGCCAAGGCGGGACAGTTAATGAAAAACTGTTTTTT
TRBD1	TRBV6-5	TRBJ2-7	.	CASRDRGLDEQYF	TGTGCCAGCAGGGACAGGGGTTTAGACGAGCAGTACTTC
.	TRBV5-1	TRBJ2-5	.	CASSFRGQQETQYF	TGCGCCAGCAGCTTCCGGGGTCAACAAGAGACCCAGTACTTC
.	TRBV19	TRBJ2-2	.	CASSITGELFF	TGTGCCAGTAGTATAACCGGGGAGCTGTTTTTT
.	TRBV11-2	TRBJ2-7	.	CASSLGWRSGGQYF	TGTGCCAGCAGCTTAGGGTGGCGATCTGGGGGGCAGTACTTC
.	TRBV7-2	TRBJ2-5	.	CASSSPTVKKTQYF	TGTGCCAGCAGTTCCCCGACTGTGAAGAAAACCCAGTACTTC
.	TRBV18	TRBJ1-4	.	CASSPAQGSFATNEKLFF	TGTGCCAGCTCACCAGCCCAGGGTTCTTTTGCAACTAATGAAAAACTGTTTTTT
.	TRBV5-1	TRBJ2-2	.	CASSLEGLPAGELFF	TGCGCCAGCAGCTTGGAAGGCCTACCGGCCGGGGAGCTGTTTTTT
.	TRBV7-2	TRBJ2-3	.	CASSLGGPVTDTQYF	TGTGCCAGCAGCTTAGGAGGCCCCGTCACAGATACGCAGTATTTT
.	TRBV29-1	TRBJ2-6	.	CSVGRSLRGPGANVLTF	TGCAGCGTTGGCCGCTCCCTCCGGGGACCTGGGGCCAACGTCCTGACTTTC
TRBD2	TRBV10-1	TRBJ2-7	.	CASSAGLAGREEQYF	TGCGCCAGCAGTGCGGGACTAGCGGGAAGGGAAGAGCAGTACTTC
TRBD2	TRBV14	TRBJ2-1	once	CASRGSGISYNEQFF	TGTGCCAGCAGAGGTAGCGGGATCTCCTACAATGAGCAGTTCTTC
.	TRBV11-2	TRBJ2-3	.	CASSLQATSTDTQYF	TGTGCCAGCAGCTTGCAGGCAACTAGCACAGATACGCAGTATTTT
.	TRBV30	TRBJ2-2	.	CAWSPGQNTGELFF	TGTGCCTGGAGCCCGGGACAGAACACCGGGGAGCTGTTTTTT
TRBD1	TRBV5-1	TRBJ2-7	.	CASSSGTGLYEQYF	TGCGCCAGCAGCTCCGGGACAGGTCTTTACGAGCAGTACTTC
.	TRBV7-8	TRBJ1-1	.	CAISLGTNTEAFF	TGTGCCATCAGCTTAGGGACAAACACTGAAGCTTTCTTT
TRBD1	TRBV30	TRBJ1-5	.	CAWRETAGGRQPQHF	TGTGCCTGGAGAGAGACCGCAGGGGGACGTCAGCCCCAGCATTTT
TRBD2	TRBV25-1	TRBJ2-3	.	CASSESTSAGDTQYF	TGTGCCAGCAGTGAATCCACTAGCGCTGGAGATACGCAGTATTTT
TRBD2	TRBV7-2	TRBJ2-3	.	CASSLGGLAVMDTQYF	TGTGCCAGCAGCTTAGGCGGACTAGCGGTCATGGATACGCAGTATTTT
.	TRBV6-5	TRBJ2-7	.	CAKTASGEQYF	TGTGCCAAGACGGCGTCTGGCGAGCAGTACTTC
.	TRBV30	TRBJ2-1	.	CAWSLLGEQFF	TGTGCCTGGAGTCTTCTAGGGGAGCAGTTCTTC
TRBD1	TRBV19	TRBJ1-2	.	CASSIQQGIYGYTF	TGTGCCAGTAGTATACAACAGGGGATCTATGGCTACACCTTC
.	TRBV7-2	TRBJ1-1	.	CASTHRLAGLDGAFF	TGTGCCAGCACGCACCGCCTAGCGGGGTTAGATGGAGCTTTCTTT
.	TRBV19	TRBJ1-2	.	CASSRGRGNYGYTF	TGTGCCAGTAGTAGGGGCCGGGGAAACTATGGCTACACCTTC
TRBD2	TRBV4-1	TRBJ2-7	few	CASSHTGLARTYEQYF	TGCGCCAGCAGCCATACGGGACTAGCGCGTACCTACGAGCAGTACTTC
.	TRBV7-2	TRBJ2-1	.	CASSLGVEYNEQFF	TGTGCCAGCAGCTTAGGAGTAGAGTACAATGAGCAGTTCTTC
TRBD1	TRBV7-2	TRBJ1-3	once	CASSLGATGTGNTIYF	TGTGCCAGCAGCTTAGGGGCGACAGGGACCGGAAACACCATATATTTT
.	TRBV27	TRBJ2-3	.	CASSLSERYTQYF	TGTGCCAGCAGTTTATCGGAGCGGTATACGCAGTATTTT
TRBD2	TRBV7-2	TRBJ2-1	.	CASSPRLAGGSEQFF	TGTGCCAGCAGCCCAAGACTAGCGGGAGGATCTGAGCAGTTCTTC
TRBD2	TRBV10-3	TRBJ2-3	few	CAIRSPLAGGPDTQYF	TGTGCCATCAGGTCTCCACTAGCGGGGGGCCCAGATACGCAGTATTTT
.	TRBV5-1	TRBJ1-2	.	CASSPPTVSYGYTF	TGCGCCAGCAGCCCCCCGACAGTCTCATATGGCTACACCTTC
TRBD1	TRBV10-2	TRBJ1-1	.	CASSQGERAFF	TGCGCCAGCAGTCAGGGGGAGCGAGCTTTCTTT
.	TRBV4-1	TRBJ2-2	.	CASSQDEGTGELFF	TGCGCCAGCAGCCAAGATGAAGGAACCGGGGAGCTGTTTTTT
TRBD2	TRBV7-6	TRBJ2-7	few	CASSLQVAGGSEQYF	TGTGCCAGCAGCTTACAGGTAGCGGGAGGTTCCGAGCAGTACTTC
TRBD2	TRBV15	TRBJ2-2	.	CATRPLLGSGVTGELFF	TGTGCCACCAGGCCCTTGTTGGGTAGCGGGGTAACCGGGGAGCTGTTTTTT